This paragraph reports one T cell receptor beta chain. This sample is drawn from a study of blood T cell repertoires in COVID-19. About the study: Collection of acute and convalescent COVID-19 samples took place in the United States, Italy and Spain. Sources were T cells, B-cell-depleted T cells, or PBMCs; the material itself was cDNA or gDNA.

Sequencing was performed with immunoSEQ multiplex PCR; in TCRdb, only in-frame clones are kept and a portion is missing. The table shows about 300,000 clones, with about 87% occurring only once. With 4 bases removed from V and 2 bases from J, the gap between germline ends came to 5 bases. The CDR3 runs 12 residues. Germline V gene data show CDR1 as SNHLY and CDR2 as FYNNEI. The material sequenced was peripheral blood. This TCR derives from a woman between 45 and 65 years old with COVID-19, enrolled during active disease. The rearrangement links TRBV2 to TRBJ1-1; D call uncertain. CDR3 region: CASSADNTEAFF. The CDR3 region has the DNA TGTGCCAGCAGTGCAGATAACACTGAAGCTTTCTTT. Together with reference TRBV2 and TRBJ1-1, the CDR3 gives the full variable domain: EPEVTQTPSHQVTQMGQEVILRCVPISNHLYFYWYRQILGQKVEFLVSFYNNEISEKSEIFDDQFSVERPDGSNFTLKIRSTKLEDSAMYFCASSADNTEAFFGQGTRLTVV.